Sequencing of this T cell receptor beta chain was carried out in a study of T cells in Graves' hyperthyroidism and ophthalmopathy. Study observations and caveats: A model built on 13 V-J features separated ophthalmopathy from stable hyperthyroidism. Most clonotypes that expanded in the thyroid above 0.001 also showed up in blood.

This clonotype was seen at least ten times. Its specificity is unknown. Clinicians diagnosed patients from clinical symptoms, serum thyroxine and TRAb, thyroid ultrasound and orbital computed tomography. Amplification targeted TCR beta CDR3 regions from RNA transcripts. HTBI primers drove first-round RT-PCR of the TCR CDR3. TCRdb independently ran MiXCR on the multiplex PCR reads; one entry per CDR3 protein. This table holds approximately 360,000 distinct CDR3 sequences, 15% to 17% found once. Looked up from germline, CDR1 is SGHVS and CDR2 is FQNEAQ. V gave up 5 bases and J gave up 4 bases, with 17 bases separating them. The CDR3 loop spans 16 amino acids.

This TCR was recovered from a woman under 30 with Graves' hyperthyroidism that later progressed to Graves' ophthalmopathy. The V and J genes are TRBV7-8 and TRBJ2-2; D perhaps matches TRBD2 (7 bases). Input material: blood. The CDR3 nucleotides read TGTGCCAGCAGCCCCAGGGGCGGGAGAACCACCGGGGAGCTGTTTTTT. Protein product: CASSPRGGRTTGELFF.